The present T cell receptor beta chain was sequenced within a study of cytomegalovirus exposure and HLA in healthy donors (dated by TCRdb to about 2017). Context from the whole study: A later analysis indicated that the 120 validation repertoires were generated on the platform also employed for the approximately 690 repertoires of the first cohort. High-throughput TCR immunosequencing, statistical association of individual TCRs with disease status, and machine learning were combined to predict cytomegalovirus infection status. The aim of the study was to test whether cataloging public T cell receptors could identify signatures of past pathogen exposure. A separate validation cohort of some 130 different subjects was used in addition to the 666-subject first cohort.

The study at large found these results: In vitro tests confirmed that three of the cytomegalovirus-associated TCR beta chains recognize cytomegalovirus antigens. A later analysis lacked HLA typing for the validation cohort, so it scored co-occurrence in that cohort across all 110 or so repertoires. The study listed 170 or so TCR beta chains as associated with cytomegalovirus. The authors suggested that the approach could potentially be extended to other disease states and immunological phenotypes. The classifier was reported to diagnose cytomegalovirus status with high specificity and sensitivity in both the original and validation cohorts. While some public TCRs were present in many individuals, most TCR sequences turned up only very rarely across donors. In a later analysis, TCRs clustered in the first cohort were found to also tend to co-occur in the roughly 110 validation repertoires, with roughly 93% of cluster scores above 0.

With regard to this clone: What this receptor recognizes is not known. Qualities for individual bases were not recorded, and no much larger clone is one base off.

The donors belonged to the validation cohort of about 120 subjects, which was separate from the roughly 680-subject first cohort. Trimming leaves V shorter by 7 bases and J shorter by 4 bases, with the junction holding 8 bases beyond the gene matches. CDR1 SGHDT and CDR2 YYEEEE were looked up in the germline V gene. The CDR3 measures 13 amino acids from cysteine to phenylalanine. This entry keeps only the CDR3 DNA: 39 bases, framed from base 1. Library preparation was by the immunoSEQ multiplex PCR assay. The source study handled its data this way. A statistical classification framework was built for diagnosing cytomegalovirus status from the catalog of TCR beta chain sequences. TCRdb obtained this table from immuneACCESS and retained in-frame rearrangements with V and J assigned. These tables miss some clones; where compared with another copy, unresolved V genes account for less than half of the shortfall, and the remainder is unexplained. From that table come the V and J calls and clone size; the DNA was used to work out D and trimming. Counted in this sample were 150,000 or so clones; about 86% of them appeared once. Approximately 20% of the sample comes from the top ten.

The receptor chain draws on TRBV5-6 and TRBJ2-7; TRBD2 lines up with 7 middle nucleotides. The source is a man younger than 30 in good health and CMV-seropositive. Sequenced material: PBMCs. The CDR3 region reads CASLGTTTYEQYF. The nucleotide sequence reads TGTGCCAGCCTCGGGACTACTACTTACGAGCAGTACTTC.